This T cell receptor beta chain was obtained from a study of cytomegalovirus exposure and HLA in healthy donors. General study points: As confirmed in vitro, a few CMV-associated chains were specific for CMV antigens. First-cohort TCR clusters tended to co-occur in the approximately 110 validation repertoires, a later analysis found.

Germline V gene lookup returns CDR1 SQVTM and CDR2 ANQGSEA. Trimming took 5 bases from V and 2 from J; bases not matched to a gene: 2. This CDR3 comprises 12 residues. As for this clone: Its antigen is currently unknown.

Libraries were prepared by immunoSEQ multiplex PCR; TCRdb keeps only in-frame clonotypes and omits some of them. This sample has about 340,000 clones; just over 85% occur once, and the top ten carry 0.65% to 0.85%. The validation cohort, a group of over a hundred subjects, included the donors and was separate from the approximately 660-subject first cohort. The chain joins TRBV29-1 to TRBJ2-5, with TRBD2 identical over 7 bases. Specimen: PBMCs. The clonotype comes from a young woman in good health and CMV-seronegative. The CDR3 is CSVSGKQETQYF. The CDR3, as DNA: TGCAGCGTTAGCGGGAAACAAGAGACCCAGTACTTC.